A single sample gave rise to the 22 T cell receptor beta chains below, sequenced in a study of blood T cell repertoires in COVID-19. Using immunoSEQ multiplex PCR, the repertoire was profiled, and TCRdb retains in-frame clones only, with some absent. There are over 90,000 clones in the sample; approximately 85% occur only once, and about 10% lies in the top ten. Source material: peripheral blood. These receptors originate from a man in his forties or fifties with active or convalescent COVID-19.

The V call is TRBV19, the J call TRBJ1-1; 9 positions agree with TRBD1. This CDR3 contains 17 residues. CDR1 is LNHDA and CDR2 is SQIVND in the germline V gene (reference sequence). J lost 0 bases, V lost 10 bases, and 15 bases had no gene match. CDR3 coding DNA: TGTGCCACCCAAAAGGGACAAACAGGGGGCCTGAACACTGAAGCTTTCTTT. Translation gives CATQKGQTGGLNTEAFF.

The chain uses TRBV6-4 and TRBJ2-1; D not certain. Trimming left V 6 bases short and J 7 bases short, with 16 bases between. This CDR3 is 14 amino acids long. Looked up from germline, CDR1 is MRHNA and CDR2 is SNTAGT. The CDR3 sequence: CASSLSYLVNEQFF. CDR3 coding DNA: TGTGCCAGCAGCCTCTCGTACTTAGTGAATGAGCAGTTCTTC.

The chain joins TRBV18 to TRBJ2-3, with a weak D call TRBD1 (5 bases). The CDR3 sequence is 14 residues long. Germline lookup yields CDR1 KGHSH and CDR2 LQKENI. Trimming pared 6 bases from V and 5 bases from J, leaving 15 bases between. The CDR3 region has the DNA TGTGCCAGCTCGTCTGGGGCAGTCCAAGATACGCAGTATTTT. It codes for CASSSGAVQDTQYF.

The CDR3 coding sequence is TGTGCCAGCAGCCCCGAGGGGGTCGGAAACACCATATATTTT. Translation gives CASSPEGVGNTIYF. This chain links TRBV7-2 with TRBJ1-3, with D perhaps TRBD1 (6 bases). The germline V gene encodes CDR1 SGHTA and CDR2 FQGNSA. This CDR3 contains 14 residues. Trimming stripped 5 bases from V and 4 bases from J, with 12 bases between.

The chain links TRBV9 to TRBJ1-2; D ambiguous. The CDR3 contains 14 residues. Germline CDR1 reads SGDLS; CDR2 reads YYNGEE. V gave up 2 bases and J gave up 8 bases, with 16 bases separating them. The DNA of the CDR3 is TGTGCCAGCAGCGTGGCGGGCTCCGGTGGGGGCTACACCTTC. This gives the protein CASSVAGSGGGYTF.

The chain's CDR3 is CASSPGGRQETQYF. CDR3 nucleotide sequence: TGTGCCAGCAGCCCAGGTGGCCGCCAAGAGACCCAGTACTTC. The rearrangement joins TRBV7-2 to TRBJ2-5; D unresolved. V was trimmed by 5 bases and J by 1 base, leaving 11 bases between them. Per germline, CDR1 SGHTA and CDR2 FQGNSA. This CDR3 is built from 14 residues.

For this clone: Distinct nucleotide sequences in the sample also encode this CDR3. CDR3 sequence reads: CASSLNSGGAYEQFF. As DNA, the CDR3 is TGTGCCAGCAGCTTAAATAGCGGGGGGGCTTATGAGCAGTTCTTC. V gene TRBV7-2 combines with J gene TRBJ2-1, with TRBD2 matching over 11 bases. V lost 2 bases to trimming and J lost 8 bases; unmatched junction nucleotides: 5. The CDR3 spans 15 residues. CDR1 and CDR2 (germline): SGHTA, FQGNSA. Full variable domain (outside the CDR3, taken from reference TRBV7-2 and TRBJ2-1): GAGVSQSPSNKVTEKGKDVELRCDPISGHTALYWYRQSLGQGLEFLIYFQGNSAPDKSGLPSDRFSAERTGGSVSTLTIQRTQQEDSAVYLCASSLNSGGAYEQFFGPGTRLTVL.

This rearrangement joins TRBV6-2 or TRBV6-3 to TRBJ1-2, with a tentative D call TRBD1 (6 bases). The CDR3 length is 14 residues. Germline V gives CDR1 MNHEY, CDR2 SVGEGT. Trimming removed 2 bases from V and 4 bases from J, with 11 bases in between. CDR3 DNA sequence: TGTGCCAGCAGTTACAGGGGGTCTGGCTATGGCTACACCTTC. Protein: CASSYRGSGYGYTF.

The chain has TRBV29-1 and TRBJ1-3; TRBD1 might be the D (5 bases). CDR3 length: 16 residues. V was trimmed by 6 bases and J by 0 bases, leaving 18 bases between them. In germline, CDR1 is SQVTM, CDR2 ANQGSEA. The CDR3 loop is CSVGQTASSSGNTIYF. The CDR3 nucleotides are TGCAGCGTCGGCCAGACAGCCTCTAGCTCTGGAAACACCATATATTTT.

The genes are TRBV10-3 and TRBJ1-2; 7 bases agree with TRBD1. Germline V lookup: CDR1 ENHRY, CDR2 SYGVKD. This CDR3 is built from 13 residues. With 2 bases clipped from V and 8 bases from J, the junction kept 5 bases outside the gene matches. The CDR3 reads CAISERGPAGYTF. The CDR3 DNA reads TGTGCCATCAGTGAGAGGGGGCCTGCGGGCTACACCTTC.

The chain joins TRBV5-1 to TRBJ1-1, with 7 bases that match TRBD1. CDR3 size: 13 residues. Losses at the gene ends were 1 base for V and 7 bases for J; bases not matched to a gene: 4. Germline lookup yields CDR1 SGHRS and CDR2 YFSETQ. CDR3 in DNA: TGCGCCAGCAGCTTGAGGACAGGCGGTGAAGCTTTCTTT. Translated, it gives CASSLRTGGEAFF.

V usage is TRBV5-5 and J usage is TRBJ1-5, with TRBD1 matching 7 bases. CDR3 length: 17 residues. Germline V lookup: CDR1 SGHKS, CDR2 YYEKEE (reference sequence). V shed 0 bases, J shed 3 bases, and the junction held 9 bases outside the gene matches. The CDR3 here is CASSLVLGRGINQPQHF. CDR3 coding DNA: TGTGCCAGCAGCTTGGTCCTCGGCAGGGGGATCAATCAGCCCCAGCATTTT.

The V gene is TRBV30, the J gene TRBJ1-2; 8 bases agree with TRBD1. CDR1 and CDR2 from the germline V gene are GTSNPN and SVGIG (reference sequence). V dropped 4 bases and J dropped 0; count of bases not matched to a gene: 4. This CDR3 has 14 residues. Here the CDR3 reads CAWTGGNSNYGYTF. In DNA, the CDR3 is TGTGCCTGGACAGGGGGCAACTCTAACTATGGCTACACCTTC.

This clone was seen a single time. This chain connects TRBV28 to TRBJ2-3, with D perhaps matching TRBD2 (7 bases). The CDR3 consists of 18 residues. Germline V lookup: CDR1 MDHEN, CDR2 SYDVKM. Trimming shortened V by 4 bases and J by 5 bases, and 25 bases separated the two germline ends. CDR3: CASSSPSQGWGGGDTQYF. DNA of the CDR3: TGTGCCAGCAGTTCCCCCTCACAGGGTTGGGGAGGGGGAGATACGCAGTATTTT.

The chain joins TRBV5-8 to TRBJ1-5, with 7 bases aligning to TRBD1. After removal of 2 bases from V and 5 bases from J, the junction contained 1 base not matched to a gene. The germline V gene has CDR1 SGHTS and CDR2 YDEGEE. CDR3 size: 13 residues. In DNA form, the CDR3 reads TGTGCCAGCAGCTTCGACAGGGATCAGCCCCAGCATTTT. It specifies CASSFDRDQPQHF.

This clone was recorded a few times. The rearrangement links TRBV4-2 to TRBJ1-2, with D possibly matching TRBD1 (6 bases). The germline V gene encodes CDR1 LGHNA and CDR2 YNFKEQ. V gave up 1 base and J gave up 4 bases, with 13 bases separating them. The CDR3 consists of 15 residues. This chain's CDR3 is CASSQAADRLYGYTF. The CDR3 nucleotides read TGTGCCAGCAGCCAAGCAGCGGACAGACTCTATGGCTACACCTTC.

The chain joins TRBV3-1 (or the pseudogene TRBV3-2) to TRBJ2-1, with TRBD2 matching over 10 bases. V was pared by 2 bases and J by 10 bases, with 5 bases of the junction left unmatched. This CDR3 has 14 amino acids. CDR1 LGHDT and CDR2 YNNKEL come from the germline V gene (reference sequence). The CDR3 DNA is TGTGCCAGCAGCCAAAGCGGGGGGGCCGGGGAGCAGTTCTTC. Residues: CASSQSGGAGEQFF.

This clone was seen a single time. The chain couples TRBV6-6 to TRBJ1-6; a possible D gene is TRBD1 (5 bases). This CDR3 has 16 amino acids. Germline CDR1 MNHNY, CDR2 SVGAGI (reference sequence). The V end lost 4 bases, the J end lost 7 bases, and 17 bases lay between the germline ends. In nucleotides, the CDR3 is TGTGCCAGCAGTTCCATGCAGGGAGGAGGAAATTCACCCCTCCACTTT. It is translated as CASSSMQGGGNSPLHF.

This CDR3 is CASSYSTGMTEAFF. In DNA, the CDR3 is TGTGCCAGCAGTTACTCGACAGGGATGACTGAAGCTTTCTTT. The chain joins TRBV6-2 or TRBV6-3 to TRBJ1-1, with 7 bases identical to TRBD1. J was trimmed by 5 bases and V by 0 bases; bases with no gene match: 3. From germline, CDR1 is MNHEY and CDR2 SVGEGT. CDR3 length: 14 residues.

The chain combines TRBV29-1 with TRBJ1-1; possibly TRBD1 for D (6 bases). Germline CDR1 is SQVTM and CDR2 is ANQGSEA. The CDR3 is 14 amino acids. V gave up 6 bases and J gave up 0 bases, with 14 bases separating them. The DNA of the CDR3 is TGCAGCGTAGACCTACAGGGCTTGAACACTGAAGCTTTCTTT. Protein product: CSVDLQGLNTEAFF.

This sequence joins TRBV5-4 and TRBJ1-6; unclear D gene. V lost 0 bases and J 0 bases, leaving 4 bases between the germline ends. Per germline, CDR1 SGHNT and CDR2 YYREEE (reference sequence). The CDR3 totals 15 residues. The CDR3 sequence: CASSLGHSYNSPLHF. CDR3 in DNA: TGTGCCAGCAGCTTGGGTCACTCCTATAATTCACCCCTCCACTTT.

The V call is TRBV6-6, the J call TRBJ2-5; 9 nucleotides line up with TRBD1. Trimming cost V 6 bases and J 4 bases; bases outside gene matches: 12. From germline, CDR1 is MNHNY and CDR2 SVGAGI (reference sequence). The CDR3 totals 16 residues. The CDR3 loop reads CASRGRDRELGETQYF. The DNA for the CDR3 is TGTGCCAGCAGAGGCCGGGACAGGGAATTGGGAGAGACCCAGTACTTC.